This T cell receptor beta chain was sequenced during a study of T-cell memory formation after mild COVID-19. There are 15 residues in the CDR3. Germline assignment: CDR1 MNHEY and CDR2 SMNVEV (reference sequence). Trimming took off 4 bases at V and 2 bases at J, with 12 bases between the two ends. UMIs and sample barcodes were carried by the TCR alpha and TCR beta cDNA libraries that 5'RACE produced using constant-segment primers. One entry per CDR3 protein results from TCRdb running MiXCR on the 5' RACE reads. The table shows 350,000 to 450,000 distinct CDR3 sequences, with approximately 20% occurring only once. This clonotype came up a few times. Its antigen is unknown. Study outcomes and limitations: Some responding clones appeared in pre-infection memory, suggesting cross-reactive memory joined. CD4/CD8 balance held among clones contracting day 15 to 85, and later expanders leaned CD4+.

This clonotype was obtained from an adult woman who had mild COVID-19 (a few samples of this study predate the infection). Cell type and time point are not known. Sample: PBMCs or a T cell subset sorted from them (not recorded which). V usage is TRBV27 and J usage is TRBJ1-5; D remains unclear. CDR3 amino acids: CASSSLAQGNQPQHF. The CDR3 nucleotides are TGTGCCAGCAGTTCTTTGGCCCAGGGCAATCAGCCCCAGCATTTT.